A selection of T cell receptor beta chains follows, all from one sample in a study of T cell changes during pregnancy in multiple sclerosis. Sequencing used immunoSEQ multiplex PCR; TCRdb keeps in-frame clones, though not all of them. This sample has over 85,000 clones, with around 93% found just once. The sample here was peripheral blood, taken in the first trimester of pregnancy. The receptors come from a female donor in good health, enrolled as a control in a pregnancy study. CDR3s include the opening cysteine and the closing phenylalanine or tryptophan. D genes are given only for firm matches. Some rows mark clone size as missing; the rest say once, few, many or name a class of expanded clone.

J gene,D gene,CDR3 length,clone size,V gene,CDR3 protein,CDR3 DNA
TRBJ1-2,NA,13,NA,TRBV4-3,CASSRRNGSGYTF,TGCGCCAGCAGCCGGAGGAACGGGTCCGGCTACACCTTC
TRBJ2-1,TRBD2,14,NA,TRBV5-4,CASSPGLAGHEQFF,TGTGCCAGCAGCCCGGGACTAGCGGGACATGAGCAGTTCTTC
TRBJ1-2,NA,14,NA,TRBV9,CASSVVSSSYGYTF,TGTGCCAGCAGCGTAGTCTCCAGTTCCTATGGCTACACCTTC
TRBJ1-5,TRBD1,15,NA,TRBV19,CASSITGVSNQPQHF,TGTGCCAGTAGTATTACAGGGGTTAGCAATCAGCCCCAGCATTTT
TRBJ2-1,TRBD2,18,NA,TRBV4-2,CASSHPKSPGGGYNEQFF,TGTGCCAGCAGCCACCCCAAGTCCCCCGGGGGGGGCTACAATGAGCAGTTCTTC
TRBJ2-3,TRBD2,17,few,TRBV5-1,CASSISGGASGTDTQYF,TGCGCCAGCAGCATTAGCGGGGGGGCCTCAGGCACAGATACGCAGTATTTT
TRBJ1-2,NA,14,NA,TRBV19,CASSSDRRRGGYTF,TGTGCCAGTAGTTCGGACAGAAGACGGGGTGGCTACACCTTC
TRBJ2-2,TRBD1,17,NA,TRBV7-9,CASSLEDRGRRAGELFF,TGTGCCAGCAGCTTAGAGGACAGGGGGCGAAGGGCCGGGGAGCTGTTTTTT
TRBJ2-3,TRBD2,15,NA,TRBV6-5,CASSYSGGNTDTQYF,TGTGCCAGCAGTTACTCCGGGGGGAACACAGATACGCAGTATTTT
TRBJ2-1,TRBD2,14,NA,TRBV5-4,CASSLEGTSLEQFF,TGTGCCAGCAGCTTGGAAGGGACTAGCCTTGAGCAGTTCTTC
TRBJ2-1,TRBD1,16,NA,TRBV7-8,CASSLGGQGIYNEQFF,TGTGCCAGCAGCTTAGGGGGACAGGGGATTTACAATGAGCAGTTCTTC
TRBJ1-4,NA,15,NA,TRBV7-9,CASSLGIAGNEKLFF,TGTGCCAGCAGCTTAGGTATCGCGGGGAATGAAAAACTGTTTTTT
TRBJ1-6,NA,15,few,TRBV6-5,CASKASSSYNSPLHF,TGTGCCAGCAAAGCAAGTAGCTCCTATAATTCACCCCTCCACTTT
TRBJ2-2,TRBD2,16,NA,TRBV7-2,CASSPWAGGDTGELFF,TGTGCCAGCAGTCCCTGGGCGGGGGGGGACACCGGGGAGCTGTTTTTT
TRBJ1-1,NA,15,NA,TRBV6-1,CASRVRDSANTEAFF,TGTGCCAGCAGAGTGCGGGATAGCGCTAACACTGAAGCTTTCTTT
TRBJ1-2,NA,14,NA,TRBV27,CASSRYGQHYGYTF,TGTGCCAGCAGCCGATACGGACAGCACTATGGCTACACCTTC
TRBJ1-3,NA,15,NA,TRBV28,CASSFYPNSGNTIYF,TGTGCCAGCAGTTTTTATCCTAATTCTGGAAACACCATATATTTT
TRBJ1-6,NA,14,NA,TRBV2,CASSETGPNSPLHF,TGTGCCAGCAGTGAAACAGGCCCCAATTCACCCCTCCACTTT
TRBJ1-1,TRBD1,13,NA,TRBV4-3,CASSQGQGVRAFF,TGCGCCAGCAGCCAAGGTCAGGGGGTGAGAGCTTTCTTT
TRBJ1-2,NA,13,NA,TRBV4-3,CASSQDPGVGYTF,TGCGCCAGCAGCCAAGATCCGGGGGTGGGCTACACCTTC
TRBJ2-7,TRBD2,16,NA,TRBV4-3,CASSQEGLAGGYEQYF,TGCGCCAGCAGCCAAGAAGGGCTAGCGGGGGGTTACGAGCAGTACTTC
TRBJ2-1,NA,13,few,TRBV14,CASSPPEYNEQFF,TGTGCCAGCAGCCCCCCGGAGTACAATGAGCAGTTCTTC
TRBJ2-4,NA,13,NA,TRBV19,CASSITGKNIQYF,TGTGCCAGTAGTATCACAGGAAAAAACATTCAGTACTTC
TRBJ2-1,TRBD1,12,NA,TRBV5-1,CASSQTGDEQFF,TGCGCCAGCAGCCAGACAGGGGATGAGCAGTTCTTC
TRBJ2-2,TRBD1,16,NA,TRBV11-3,CASSPIRGRNTGELFF,TGTGCCAGCAGCCCAATCAGGGGGCGAAACACCGGGGAGCTGTTTTTT
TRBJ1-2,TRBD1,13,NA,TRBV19,CASNGDRAGGYTF,TGTGCCAGTAACGGTGACAGGGCGGGAGGCTACACCTTC
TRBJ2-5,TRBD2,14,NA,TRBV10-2,CASSDAGGGETQYF,TGCGCCAGCAGTGACGCGGGCGGGGGGGAGACCCAGTACTTC
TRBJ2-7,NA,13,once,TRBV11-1,CASSPQDSYEQYF,TGTGCCAGCAGCCCCCAGGACAGTTACGAGCAGTACTTC